The rows below give T cell receptor beta chains drawn from one sample of a study of T cells in Graves' hyperthyroidism and ophthalmopathy. TCRdb analysed the multiplex PCR reads with MiXCR anew, one entry per CDR3 protein. The sample shows about 610,000 distinct CDR3 sequences, approximately 15% of them seen only once. Sequencing was done on a sample of blood. Receptor source: a woman between 40 and 50 years old with Graves' ophthalmopathy. Both conserved end residues are part of each CDR3. The order of the fields is D gene, V gene, clone size, J gene, CDR3 protein, CDR3 DNA. D genes are given only for firm matches. The size field is filled for only some rows; it gives once, few, many or a size class.

>TRBD1|TRBV5-1|many|TRBJ2-7
CASTGQGGYEQYF
TGCGCCAGCACGGGACAGGGAGGATACGAGCAGTACTTC
>TRBD1|TRBV24-1|many|TRBJ2-5
CATSAGGDRGFEETQYF
TGTGCCACCAGTGCGGGTGGGGACAGGGGGTTTGAAGAGACCCAGTACTTC
>NA|TRBV6-2/TRBV6-3|NA|TRBJ1-2
CASSHLRAPLHYGYTF
TGTGCCAGCAGTCACCTTCGGGCGCCACTTCACTATGGCTACACCTTC
>NA|TRBV29-1|NA|TRBJ1-1
CSVAQGRGEAFF
TGCAGCGTCGCTCAGGGTAGGGGCGAAGCTTTCTTT
>NA|TRBV7-3|many|TRBJ1-2
CASSLTGTGGYTF
TGTGCCAGCAGCCTTACAGGGACGGGTGGCTACACCTTC
>NA|TRBV12-3/TRBV12-4|few|TRBJ2-7
CASSPRRQGRNEQYF
TGTGCCAGCAGCCCAAGACGGCAGGGGAGGAACGAGCAGTACTTC
>TRBD2|TRBV3-1|NA|TRBJ2-7
CASSRLGGSYEQYF
TGTGCCAGCAGCCGTTTGGGGGGGTCCTACGAGCAGTACTTC
>TRBD1|TRBV27|many|TRBJ1-2
CASSYRGEGGYTF
TGTGCCAGCAGTTACAGGGGGGAGGGTGGCTACACCTTC
>TRBD1|TRBV12-3/TRBV12-4|many|TRBJ1-2
CASSRLGTGLYGYTF
TGTGCCAGCAGCCGTCTGGGGACAGGGCTCTATGGCTACACCTTC
>NA|TRBV5-1|many|TRBJ2-7
CASTPLGGGPYEQYF
TGCGCCAGCACCCCACTTGGAGGCGGTCCCTACGAGCAGTACTTC
>NA|TRBV28|many|TRBJ1-5
CASSRDIGSNQPQHF
TGTGCCAGCAGTCGGGACATCGGGAGCAATCAGCCCCAGCATTTT
>TRBD1|TRBV28|many|TRBJ1-1
CASSWDRGTEAFF
TGTGCCAGCAGTTGGGACAGGGGGACTGAAGCTTTCTTT
>NA|TRBV28|many|TRBJ2-5
CASSSGHLLETQYF
TGTGCCAGCAGTTCGGGACACCTTCTAGAGACCCAGTACTTC
>NA|TRBV30|many|TRBJ1-1
CAWSRESPEAFF
TGTGCCTGGAGTCGAGAGTCCCCCGAAGCTTTCTTT
>TRBD2|TRBV20-1|many|TRBJ2-7
CSARDEAGVSYEQYF
TGCAGTGCTAGAGATGAGGCGGGAGTCTCCTACGAGCAGTACTTC
>NA|TRBV12-3/TRBV12-4|few|TRBJ2-2
CASTSREGTGELFF
TGTGCCAGCACCTCTAGAGAGGGCACCGGGGAGCTGTTTTTT
>NA|TRBV7-9|many|TRBJ2-5
CASSSKTSVTQYF
TGTGCCAGCAGCTCGAAGACTTCGGTGACCCAGTACTTC
>TRBD2|TRBV27|few|TRBJ2-7
CASSPIQHGLAGPYEQYF
TGTGCCAGCAGTCCTATACAACACGGACTAGCGGGGCCCTACGAGCAGTACTTC
>NA|TRBV7-3|many|TRBJ2-5
CASSTGRTSQETQYF
TGTGCCAGCAGCACCGGCAGAACTAGCCAAGAGACCCAGTACTTC